Listed here are 22 T cell receptor beta chains from one sample, sequenced in a study of blood T cells in healthy people across ages. A J-beta primer mix and a sample-barcoded 5' primer were used in a second PCR of roughly 6 to 12 cycles. A single record per CDR3 protein comes from TCRdb applying MiXCR to the 5' RACE reads. The data show 1.5 million to 2 million distinct CDR3 sequences, roughly 28% seen once. The sample was blood. The receptors come from a woman aged 30 to 39 in good health.

The chain combines TRBV3-1 with TRBJ2-1; D gene uncertain. Germline V gene lookup returns CDR1 LGHDT and CDR2 YNNKEL (reference sequence). The CDR3 has 16 residues. V gave up 4 bases and J gave up 0 bases, with 13 bases separating them. In DNA form, the CDR3 reads TGTGCCAGCAGCCCCGCCAACCTGGGCTCCTACAATGAGCAGTTCTTC. This codes for CASSPANLGSYNEQFF.

To note about this clonotype: Likely a read error: the CDR3 ends without its conserved phenylalanine or tryptophan. The rearrangement links TRBV29-1 to TRBJ1-2, with TRBD1 identical over 11 bases. Germline CDR1 is SQVTM and CDR2 is ANQGSEA. The junction had 8 bases not matched to a gene; V was cut back by 3 bases and J by 5 bases. The CDR3 runs to 15 residues. Written as DNA, the CDR3 is TGCAGCGTTGATCCGGGACAGGGGGAATTTTATGGCTACACCGTC. It yields the protein CSVDPGQGEFYGYTV.

The J gene is TRBJ1-5, the V gene TRBV12-3 or TRBV12-4; 7 bases agree with TRBD1. V was pared by 6 bases and J by 4 bases, with 9 bases of the junction left unmatched. CDR3 length: 15 residues. Here the CDR3 reads CASSTNRGGNQPQHF. In nucleotides, the CDR3 is TGTGCCAGCAGCACCAACAGGGGAGGAAATCAGCCCCAGCATTTT.

The rearrangement uses TRBV2 and TRBJ2-5; D could derive from TRBD1 or TRBD2 (5 bases each). Trimming removed 8 bases from V and 12 bases from J, with 22 bases in between. The CDR3 spans 13 residues. Germline V gene lookup returns CDR1 SNHLY and CDR2 FYNNEI. CDR3 sequence reads: CASVRGPGAQEYF. As DNA, the CDR3 is TGTGCCAGCGTTAGGGGCCCCGGGGCCCAAGAGTACTTC.

In its sample, this clonotype was seen a few times. The gene calls are TRBV14 and TRBJ1-1, with D possibly being TRBD1 (6 bases). This CDR3 contains 13 residues. With 4 bases removed from V and 10 bases from J, the gap between germline ends came to 16 bases. The V gene's germline CDR1 is SGHDN and CDR2 FVKESK. The CDR3 DNA reads TGTGCCAGCAGCCGTCAACAGGGAGGTTTAGCTTTCTTT. Translation gives CASSRQQGGLAFF.

The chain has TRBV27 and TRBJ2-1, with 10 bases identical to TRBD1. Trimming removed 3 bases from V and 6 bases from J; junction bases left unmatched: 11. The CDR3 covers 17 residues. Germline V CDR1 and CDR2: MNHEY, SMNVEV (reference sequence). CDR3 sequence reads: CASSFTVPGQGSNEQFF. The CDR3 nucleotides are TGTGCCAGCAGTTTTACGGTCCCGGGACAGGGGAGCAATGAGCAGTTCTTC.

The V call is TRBV19, the J call TRBJ2-3, with no clear D. Trimming took 3 bases from V and 0 from J, leaving 13 bases between them. The CDR3 spans 16 residues. Germline lookup yields CDR1 LNHDA and CDR2 SQIVND (reference sequence). In nucleotides, the CDR3 is TGTGCCAGTAGTATTTCGGGCGAGAGAAGCACAGATACGCAGTATTTT. Amino acids: CASSISGERSTDTQYF.

This clonotype was observed many times. In DNA, the CDR3 is TGTGCCAGCAGGGGAGATCCACCCTACGAGCAGTACTTC. Amino acids: CASRGDPPYEQYF. The gene calls are TRBV6-6 and TRBJ2-7; D possibly corresponds to TRBD2 (5 bases). Germline V gives CDR1 MNHNY, CDR2 SVGAGI (reference sequence). There are 13 residues in the CDR3. Trimming pared 6 bases from V and 2 bases from J, leaving 11 bases between.

Many counts were recorded for this clonotype. V usage is TRBV20-1 and J usage is TRBJ2-7, with 7 nucleotides matching TRBD1. J lost 4 bases, V lost 0 bases, and 6 bases had no gene match. Germline CDR1 and CDR2: DFQATT and SNEGSKA (reference sequence). This CDR3 comprises 14 residues. The CDR3, as DNA: TGCAGTGCTAGAGAAGGGACAGCGAAATACGAGCAGTACTTC. Translating gives CSAREGTAKYEQYF.

The chain joins TRBV12-3 or TRBV12-4 to TRBJ2-4; 8 bases line up with TRBD2. After removal of 6 bases from V and 13 bases from J, the junction contained 20 bases not matched to a gene. The CDR3 runs to 16 residues. CDR3 sequence (DNA): TGTGCCAGCAGCTCCCCCGAAAAGCGGGGGCTCAATGAGCAGTACTTC. It translates to CASSSPEKRGLNEQYF.

For this clonotype: This could be a read error, since a much larger clone is one nucleotide away. The rearrangement links TRBV12-5 to TRBJ2-1, with D tentatively TRBD1 (6 bases). Germline values: CDR1 LGHNT, CDR2 FRNRAP. The CDR3 has 16 residues. Trimming pared 2 bases from V and 2 bases from J, leaving 13 bases between. CDR3 sequence reads: CASGLTQGRAYNEQFF. In nucleotides, the CDR3 is TGTGCTAGTGGTTTGACACAGGGTAGGGCCTACAATGAGCAGTTCTTC.

The CDR3 protein is CASSLDRDISGANVLTF. The CDR3 nucleotides read TGTGCCAGCAGCCTGGACAGGGACATCTCTGGGGCCAACGTCCTGACTTTC. This chain joins TRBV7-9 and TRBJ2-6, with 8 bases matching TRBD1. Germline V CDR1 and CDR2: SEHNR, FQNEAQ (reference sequence). The CDR3 loop spans 17 amino acids. With 5 bases clipped from V and 0 bases from J, the junction kept 6 bases outside the gene matches.

This clonotype was recorded many times. The chain employs TRBV4-1 and TRBJ2-1; 7 bases match TRBD2. CDR1 is MGHRA and CDR2 is YSYEKL in the germline V gene. This CDR3 comprises 15 residues. J was trimmed by 4 bases and V by 7 bases; bases with no gene match: 10. The CDR3 bases are TGCGCCAGCACTGACCCGGGACTACTGTACAATGAGCAGTTCTTC. It encodes CASTDPGLLYNEQFF.

This clonotype was detected many times. The CDR3 is CASSYRITAYEQYF. The CDR3 region has the DNA TGTGCCAGCAGCTACAGAATTACCGCCTACGAGCAGTACTTC. The chain employs TRBV7-2 and TRBJ2-7, with D hard to call. V gave up 4 bases and J gave up 2 bases, with 12 bases separating them. Germline values: CDR1 SGHTA, CDR2 FQGNSA. The CDR3 has 14 residues.

This clonotype was observed many times. The chain couples TRBV7-3 to TRBJ2-1; D might be TRBD1 or TRBD2, each matching 6 bases. V was shortened by 5 bases and J by 7 bases, with 24 bases between the two germline ends. There are 17 residues in the CDR3. Germline V gene lookup returns CDR1 SGHTA and CDR2 FQGTGA. For the CDR3, the DNA is TGTGCCAGCAGCCCTTCGCTGGGGGGCAGGGTGGGTAATGAGCAGTTCTTC. Amino acids: CASSPSLGGRVGNEQFF. The full variable domain, with the rest looked up from reference TRBV7-3 and TRBJ2-1, is GAGVSQTPSNKVTEKGKYVELRCDPISGHTALYWYRQSLGQGPEFLIYFQGTGAADDSGLPNDRFFAVRPEGSVSTLKIQRTERGDSAVYLCASSPSLGGRVGNEQFFGPGTRLTVL.

This clonotype was seen a few times. The chain employs TRBV2 and TRBJ1-4; D unclear. This CDR3 has 13 residues. Trimming left V 7 bases short and J 5 bases short, with 11 bases between. The germline V gene encodes CDR1 SNHLY and CDR2 FYNNEI. The CDR3, as DNA: TGTGCCAGCACCGGACGGCAAAATGAAAAACTGTTTTTT. This gives the protein CASTGRQNEKLFF.

The V call is TRBV7-2, the J call TRBJ2-6; D is possibly TRBD1 or TRBD2 (5 bases each). From germline, CDR1 is SGHTA and CDR2 FQGNSA. This CDR3 has 15 residues. Trimming left V 4 bases short and J 12 bases short, with 19 bases between. The chain's CDR3 is CASSSSPGTAAVLTF. Written as DNA, the CDR3 is TGTGCCAGCAGCTCCTCCCCCGGGACCGCCGCCGTCCTGACTTTC. The variable domain in full, with the rest retrieved from reference TRBV7-2 and TRBJ2-6, is GAGVSQSPSNKVTEKGKDVELRCDPISGHTALYWYRQSLGQGLEFLIYFQGNSAPDKSGLPSDRFSAERTGGSVSTLTIQRTQQEDSAVYLCASSSSPGTAAVLTFGAGSRLTVL.

The chain is built from TRBV18 and TRBJ2-1, with TRBD2 identical over 10 bases. V lost 5 bases and J lost 4; bases outside the gene matches: 5. Germline V lookup: CDR1 KGHSH, CDR2 LQKENI. This CDR3 is 15 amino acids long. CDR3 DNA sequence: TGTGCCAGCTCAGACGGGACTAGCGCTTACAATGAGCAGTTCTTC. Translating it yields CASSDGTSAYNEQFF.

CDR3 nucleotide sequence: TGTGCCAGTAGTGCCGACAGGGGGAAGGGCAAAAACATTCAGTACTTC. As protein: CASSADRGKGKNIQYF. The rearrangement joins TRBV19 to TRBJ2-4; 9 nucleotides align to TRBD1. This CDR3 has 16 amino acids. Germline values: CDR1 LNHDA, CDR2 SQIVND (reference sequence). V shed 5 bases, J shed 3 bases, and the junction held 8 bases outside the gene matches. Full variable domain (remainder filled in from reference TRBV19 and TRBJ2-4): DGGITQSPKYLFRKEGQNVTLSCEQNLNHDAMYWYRQDPGQGLRLIYYSQIVNDFQKGDIAEGYSVSREKKESFPLTVTSAQKNPTAFYLCASSADRGKGKNIQYFGAGTRLSVL.

DNA of the CDR3: TGCAGTGCTGGATCCTTCACAGGGCGGGGGATTGGCTACACCTTC. It translates to CSAGSFTGRGIGYTF. The rearrangement uses TRBV20-1 and TRBJ1-2; a weak D match, TRBD1 (6 bases). The germline V and J ends were trimmed by 5 bases and 7 bases, with 23 bases remaining between them. The germline V gene encodes CDR1 DFQATT and CDR2 SNEGSKA (reference sequence). CDR3 length equals 15 residues.

This clonotype was detected ten times or more. The V and J genes are TRBV7-3 and TRBJ2-1, with D maybe TRBD2 (6 bases). The CDR3 runs 14 residues. Germline CDR1 reads SGHTA; CDR2 reads FQGTGA. Trimming cost V 5 bases and J 8 bases, with 16 bases left between them. In nucleotides, the CDR3 is TGTGCCAGCAGCCTCGCCGGGGGTTTCGATGAGCAGTTCTTC. Translation: CASSLAGGFDEQFF.

This chain links TRBV27 with TRBJ1-1; TRBD1 is a possible D gene (5 bases). V lost 6 bases, J lost 6 bases, and 20 bases lay in between. Germline V gene lookup returns CDR1 MNHEY and CDR2 SMNVEV (reference sequence). The CDR3 is 15 amino acids. The CDR3 loop is CASSPGGTVKAEAFF. The CDR3 region has the DNA TGTGCCAGCAGCCCCGGGGGGACGGTGAAGGCTGAAGCTTTCTTT.